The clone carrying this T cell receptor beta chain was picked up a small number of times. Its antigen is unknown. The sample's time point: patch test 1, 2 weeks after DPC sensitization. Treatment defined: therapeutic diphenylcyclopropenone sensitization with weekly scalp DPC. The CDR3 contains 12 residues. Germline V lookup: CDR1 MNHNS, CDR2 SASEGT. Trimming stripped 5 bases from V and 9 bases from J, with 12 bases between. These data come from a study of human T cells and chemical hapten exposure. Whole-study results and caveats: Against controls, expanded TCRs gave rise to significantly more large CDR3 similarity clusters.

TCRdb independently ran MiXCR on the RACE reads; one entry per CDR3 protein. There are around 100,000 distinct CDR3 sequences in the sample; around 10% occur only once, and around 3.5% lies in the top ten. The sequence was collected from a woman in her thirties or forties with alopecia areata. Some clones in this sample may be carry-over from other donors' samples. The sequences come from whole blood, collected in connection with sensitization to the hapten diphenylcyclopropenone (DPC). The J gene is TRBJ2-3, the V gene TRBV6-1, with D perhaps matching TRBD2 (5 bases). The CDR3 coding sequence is TGTGCCAGCAGTATAGCTGGGGAGACGCAGTATTTT. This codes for CASSIAGETQYF.